These 14 T cell receptor beta chains share one sample of origin, sequenced in a study of T cell responses to AZD1222 COVID-19 vaccine. Generated by immunoSEQ multiplex PCR, the TCRdb table keeps only in-frame clones and is missing some. The table has roughly 97,000 clones, roughly 90% seen once. Sequenced here: peripheral blood, sampled on day 0 of AZD1222 vaccination. The receptors originated from an adult in good health.

The chain recombines TRBV18 with TRBJ2-7; TRBD1 or TRBD2 may be the D gene (5 bases each). This CDR3 contains 15 residues. Germline V gene sequence: CDR1 KGHSH, CDR2 LQKENI. The V end lost 2 bases, the J end lost 7 bases, and 18 bases lay between the germline ends. The CDR3 loop is CASSPGDGRFLEQYF. The CDR3 bases are TGTGCCAGCTCACCAGGGGACGGCCGTTTCCTGGAGCAGTACTTC.

The V gene is TRBV5-4, the J gene TRBJ2-1, with 10 bases that match TRBD2. This CDR3 region has 15 residues. Germline loops: CDR1 SGHNT, CDR2 YYREEE (reference sequence). Unmatched junction bases numbered 1, after V lost 0 bases and J lost 4 bases. DNA of the CDR3: TGTGCCAGCAGCTTGGAACTAGCGGGATACAATGAGCAGTTCTTC. Its translation is CASSLELAGYNEQFF.

V is TRBV11-1 and J is TRBJ2-1; 7 bases match TRBD2. Germline V lookup: CDR1 SGHAT, CDR2 FQDESV (reference sequence). This CDR3 spans 16 amino acids. The ends lost 5 bases at V and 5 bases at J; junction bases unmatched: 12. This CDR3 reads CASSRGVSGRHNEQFF. In nucleotides, the CDR3 is TGTGCCAGCAGCCGAGGGGTTAGCGGGCGACACAATGAGCAGTTCTTC.

This rearrangement joins TRBV6-6 to TRBJ1-3; no clear D gene. V was pared by 2 bases and J by 0 bases, with 5 bases between. Germline CDR1 reads MNHNY; CDR2 reads SVGAGI (reference sequence). CDR3 length: 14 residues. In DNA, the CDR3 is TGTGCCAGCAGTTACGGGAACTCTGGAAACACCATATATTTT. It yields the protein CASSYGNSGNTIYF.

V gene TRBV18 combines with J gene TRBJ1-5, with D unresolved. This CDR3 has 12 amino acids. Trimming shortened V by 3 bases and J by 2 bases, and 2 bases separated the two germline ends. CDR1 and CDR2 from the germline V gene are KGHSH and LQKENI. CDR3 DNA sequence: TGTGCCAGCTCACCCGGCAATCAGCCCCAGCATTTT. The encoded protein is CASSPGNQPQHF.

This sequence joins TRBV19 and TRBJ1-5, with 8 bases aligning to TRBD1. Germline V gives CDR1 LNHDA, CDR2 SQIVND (reference sequence). There are 17 residues in the CDR3. The V gene end was trimmed by 5 bases and the J gene end by 4 bases; junction bases not matched to a gene: 13. The CDR3, as DNA: TGTGCCAGTAGTCTTCTAGGACAGGGTGGAGGAAATCAGCCCCAGCATTTT. Its translation: CASSLLGQGGGNQPQHF.

J is TRBJ1-1 and V is TRBV30; D unresolved. Per the germline V gene, CDR1 is GTSNPN and CDR2 is SVGIG (reference sequence). Deletions cut 5 bases from V and 6 bases from J, with 13 bases between. The length of the CDR3 is 12 residues. The CDR3 spells CAWDTPGAEAFF. In DNA, the CDR3 is TGTGCCTGGGACACCCCCGGGGCTGAAGCTTTCTTT.

V is TRBV21-1 and J is TRBJ1-2. TRBV21-1 is noted as a pseudogene. The CDR3 has 11 amino acids. CDR3 in amino acids: CASRANYGYTF. Here the CDR3 DNA reads TGTGCCAGCAGGGCTAACTATGGCTACACCTTC.

The chain is built from TRBV9 and TRBJ2-7, with 11 bases identical to TRBD2. CDR3 length: 15 residues. After removal of 4 bases from V and 7 bases from J, the junction contained 10 bases not matched to a gene. From germline, CDR1 is SGDLS and CDR2 YYNGEE. Written as DNA, the CDR3 is TGTGCCAGCAGCCCCCGGACTAGCGGGCCAAGTGAGCAGTACTTC. Protein: CASSPRTSGPSEQYF.

The rearrangement links TRBV4-1 to TRBJ1-4, with 10 bases aligning to TRBD1. The V gene's germline CDR1 is MGHRA and CDR2 YSYEKL. V lost 3 bases to trimming and J lost 5 bases; unmatched junction nucleotides: 0. The CDR3 contains 14 residues. CDR3 nucleotides: TGCGCCAGCAGCCAGGGACAGGGGAATGAAAAACTGTTTTTT. Its protein is CASSQGQGNEKLFF.

DNA of the CDR3: TGTGCCATCAGTGAATACAGCACAGTGTACGAGCAGTACTTC. Its translation: CAISEYSTVYEQYF. The gene calls are TRBV10-3 and TRBJ2-7; D is undetermined. The CDR3 spans 14 residues. Per the germline V gene, CDR1 is ENHRY and CDR2 is SYGVKD. Trimming cost V 3 bases and J 4 bases, with 13 bases left between them.

The chain joins TRBV11-2 to TRBJ1-2; D ambiguous. CDR1 is SGHAT and CDR2 is FQNNGV in the germline V gene. This CDR3 contains 13 residues. Trimming left V 1 base short and J 7 bases short, with 10 bases between. DNA of the CDR3: TGTGCCAGCAGCTTAGTGCTGGGCTCTGGCTACACCTTC. Protein sequence: CASSLVLGSGYTF.

This clone has only one observation. The rearrangement joins TRBV5-8 to TRBJ2-1; 8 bases map to TRBD2. From germline, CDR1 is SGHTS and CDR2 YDEGEE. V shed 3 bases and J 3 bases; nucleotides not matched to a gene: 5. The CDR3 consists of 15 residues. The CDR3 bases are TGTGCCAGCAGCTCGTGGACTAGCAGCTACAATGAGCAGTTCTTC. Its protein product is CASSSWTSSYNEQFF. The full variable domain, its missing parts supplied by reference TRBV5-8 and TRBJ2-1, is EAGVTQSPTHLIKTRGQQATLRCSPISGHTSVYWYQQALGLGLQFLLWYDEGEERNRGNFPPRFSGRQFPNYSSELNVNALELEDSALYLCASSSWTSSYNEQFFGPGTRLTVL.

This chain joins TRBV9 and TRBJ1-2; D is perhaps TRBD1 (6 bases). The V end lost 2 bases, the J end lost 8 bases, and 13 bases lay between the germline ends. The CDR3 has 13 amino acids. The germline gives CDR1 SGDLS, CDR2 YYNGEE. The CDR3 protein is CASSVIQGTGYTF. In DNA form, the CDR3 reads TGTGCCAGCAGCGTCATACAGGGAACGGGCTACACCTTC.